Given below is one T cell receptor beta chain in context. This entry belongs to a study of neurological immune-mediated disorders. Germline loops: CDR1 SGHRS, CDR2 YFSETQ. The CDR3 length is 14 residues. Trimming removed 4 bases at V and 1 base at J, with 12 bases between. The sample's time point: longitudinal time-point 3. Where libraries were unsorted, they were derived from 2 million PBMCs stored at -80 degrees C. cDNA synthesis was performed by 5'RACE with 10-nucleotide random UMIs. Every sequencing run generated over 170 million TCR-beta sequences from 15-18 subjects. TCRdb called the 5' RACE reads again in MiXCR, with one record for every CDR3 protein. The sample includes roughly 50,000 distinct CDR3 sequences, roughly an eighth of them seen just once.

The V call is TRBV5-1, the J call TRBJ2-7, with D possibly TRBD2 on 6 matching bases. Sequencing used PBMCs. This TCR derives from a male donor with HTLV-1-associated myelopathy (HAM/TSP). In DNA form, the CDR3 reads TGCGCCAGCAGCCTGGGACTGGCGTCCTACGAGCAGTACTTC. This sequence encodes CASSLGLASYEQYF.